This T cell receptor (beta chain) was identified in a study of cytomegalovirus exposure and HLA in healthy donors (dated by TCRdb to 2015 to 2018). In the study overall: In an earlier analysis of approximately 640 of the donors, 276 Gb of sequence data and 100 million or so unique TCR beta sequences from roughly 190 million T cells were reported. Donor age, sex, ethnicity and CMV serostatus were collected together with the repertoire data. A later analysis re-examined previously published TCR beta repertoires from about 700 donors and added high-resolution HLA genotyping to investigate patterns of TCR occurrence. Among the roughly 400 genotyped donors, around 81% belonged to the genetic ancestry cluster associated with self-reported Caucasian donors. The study aimed to test whether signatures of past pathogen exposure could be identified by cataloging public T cell receptors. The T cell repertoires of 666 subjects were profiled by immunosequencing and related to cytomegalovirus serostatus. Every discovery cohort repertoire had been produced on one sequencing platform. Several DR-DQ haplotypes were treated as single units for association and clustering because of strong linkage in the cohort. Across some 400 genotyped donors of the cohort, an average of approximately 220,000 unique TCR beta nucleotide sequences per donor were sequenced, and approximately 19% of those sequences were non-productive. High-throughput TCR immunosequencing, statistical association of individual TCRs with disease status, and machine learning were combined to predict cytomegalovirus infection status. A separate validation cohort of 100 to 150 different subjects was used in addition to the approximately 670-subject first cohort. The later analysis used no new phenotypic data to find candidate immune exposures, relying instead on TCR beta sequences and their occurrence across donors. A later genetic analysis used genome-wide SNP genotypes for about 60% of the 666 donors, treating that subset as a discovery cohort. HLA typing covered class I and class II loci at four-digit resolution. Typing coverage varied by locus: about 629-630 donors for A, B, C, DRB1 and DQB1; roughly 500 for DQA1; more than 600 for DPA1; around 490 for DPB1. Approximately 310 gigabases of sequencing data and 70 million to 95 million unique TCR sequences made up an early release that covered several hundred HLA-typed donors. In an earlier analysis of about 590 of the donors, high-throughput TCR beta sequencing was used to judge whether each TCR beta V gene segment behaved as functional or pseudogenic.

To prepare the library, the immunoSEQ multiplex PCR assay was applied. For the multiplex PCR, a mixture combining 60 forward primers for TCR Vbeta segments and 13 reverse primers for TCR Jbeta segments was used. A multiplex PCR assay on genomic DNA amplified the CDR3 region of rearranged TCR beta genes. The amplified TCR beta libraries were sequenced on the Illumina HiSeq System as 87-base-pair reads. Per the original workflow: A later analysis counted about 80 million unique TCR beta chains across the roughly 700 repertoires, and 10 million to 11 million of these chains were shared by at least two donors. Raw reads were error-corrected and collapsed into unique sequences by a nearest-neighbor algorithm in which closely related sequences were merged to remove PCR and sequencing errors. To assign V, D and J gene segments, CDR3 sequences were aligned to IMGT reference sequences. For a sequence to be retained, a match of at least six nucleotides to both a V gene segment and a J gene segment was required. Rearrangements were classified as productive when the CDR3 lacked stop codons and remained in frame with V and J, and all other rearrangements were classified as non-productive. CDR3 was defined by IMGT convention, running from the second conserved V-encoded cysteine to the conserved J-encoded phenylalanine. Sequences without an unambiguous match to a single V gene segment were excluded from the earlier analysis of about 640 of the donors. An earlier analysis of approximately 590 of the donors classified V segments as functional when productive rearrangements were above 56.7% and as segregating when the standard deviation between donors was above 5%. A statistical classification framework was developed to diagnose cytomegalovirus status using the catalog of TCR beta chain sequences. In a later analysis, TCR nucleotide sequences were compared against IMGT/GENE-DB human TR gene sequences so that V and J genes could be assigned. Using the TCRdist pipeline, a later analysis assigned CDR3 sequences along with most-parsimonious VDJ recombination scenarios. In a later analysis, each TCR beta chain was defined by its CDR3 amino acid sequence together with its V-gene family, and reads without a unique V-gene family were excluded. In a later analysis, some 600 highly shared, low-generation-probability nucleotide sequences were removed to address suspected cross-contamination and a sequencing artifact. In a later analysis, a clonal expansion index for each public chain was calculated from normalized within-repertoire ranks of inferred template counts. A later analysis computed generation probabilities with a VDJ recombination model fitted to out-of-frame rearrangements, and checked the results against IGoR. Hypergeometric tests were used in a later analysis to score TCR-TCR, TCR-HLA and TCR-CMV co-occurrence, with a repertoire-size bias correction applied to the TCR pairs. In a later analysis, false discovery rates were estimated by permuting HLA or CMV assignments 20 times. In a later analysis, co-occurring TCRs were grouped using DBSCAN, and TCRdist sequence similarity was added for clustering within HLA-allele-positive subsets. Repertoires with fewer than 30,000 or more than 120,000 public chains, plus five repertoires with anomalous nucleotide sharing, were excluded from co-occurrence clustering. TCRdb obtained this table from immuneACCESS and retained in-frame rearrangements with V and J assigned. These tables miss some clones; where compared with another copy, unresolved V genes account for less than half of the shortfall, and the remainder is unexplained. D and trimming were read from the DNA, whereas the V and J calls and clone size are those reported in that table. Recorded for this sample are 50,000 or so clones; about 81% of them occurred a single time. Roughly 2.4% of the sample rests with the top ten.

In regard to this clone: Its cognate antigen has yet to be identified. Germline and junction disagree at one end, which may indicate a read error.

The cohort was made up of roughly 670 healthy bone marrow donors. All cohort members were sampled while nominally healthy, although unrecorded immune exposures were likely present. The donor was CMV seropositive and was included in the group of 289 seropositive cohort members. A peripheral blood sample was provided by each donor, and peripheral blood mononuclear cells were used for TCR beta sequencing. Genomic DNA was extracted from the blood cell samples with the Qiagen DNeasy Blood Extraction Kit. The CDR3, cysteine through phenylalanine, is 12 amino acids long. The retained sequence is limited to the CDR3, 36 bases, with the frame set at the first base. Looking up the germline V gene yields CDR1 SQVTM and CDR2 ANQGSEA. The study at large found these results: Because HLA typing was missing for some donors at each locus, association tests included only the typed subset. Some IMGT-functional V segments, including TRBV6-2 and TRBV6-3, could not be distinguished by the 87-base-pair reads and were therefore excluded. According to a later analysis, parvovirus B19, influenza, CMV and Epstein-Barr virus appeared linked to several top co-occurrence clusters. In a later analysis, HLA-associated TCR beta chains showed more clonal expansion and lower generation probabilities than non-associated chains that were equally common. Broadly in line with IMGT annotations, most TCR beta V segments showed up in productive rearrangements about 87% or about 30% of the time in an earlier analysis of roughly 590 of the donors. According to a later genetic analysis, donors in an Asian-associated ancestry cluster had fewer N-insertions in productive TCRs than the approximately 630-donor mean. Because counts were too low, more than 15 rarely observed V segments, including chromosome 9 orphons, were left out of the earlier analysis of about 620 of the donors. Correlated functional status among segregating V segments might be attributable to linkage disequilibrium, but an unknown experimental factor could not be ruled out. The classifier was reported to diagnose cytomegalovirus status with high specificity and sensitivity in both the original cohort and the validation cohort. A further reported finding was that TCR beta sequences accurately predicted the HLA-A and HLA-B alleles for most subjects in the first cohort. The presence/absence analyses assumed that sequencing depth was roughly uniform across donors, and that assumption may not be true. The study gave a list of about 150 TCR beta chains associated with cytomegalovirus. The authors suggested that the approach could potentially be extended to other disease states and immunological phenotypes. Three of the identified cytomegalovirus-associated TCR beta chains were confirmed in vitro to be specific for cytomegalovirus antigens. At a false discovery rate of 0.05, a later analysis linked roughly 17,000 TCR beta sequences to specific HLA alleles. A later analysis found that TCR association rates varied across HLA loci, with DRB1 alleles showing the most associated TCRs and HLA-C alleles the fewest. This cohort had only TCR beta chains sequenced, and the lack of alpha or paired-chain data limited which features could be detected. The sequencing pipeline was judged likely to have produced a cluster of highly shared sequence variants as a technical artifact. When HLA alleles, especially DR and DQ, strongly co-occurred, TCR associations were difficult to assign to individual alleles. According to a later analysis, most CMV-associated TCR beta chains appeared to be HLA-restricted, and the HLA associations seemed to be driven largely by CMV exposure. An association between a missense DCLRE1C variant and V-gene and J-gene trimming of TCR beta chains was found in a later genetic analysis and replicated in an independent cohort. Most TCR sequences were observed very rarely across donors, whereas some public TCRs were present in many individuals. For the cohort, immune exposure information was limited to CMV serostatus.

The clonotype comes from a boy younger than 18 in good health and CMV-seropositive. Source material: PBMCs. The rearranged chain carries TRBV29-1 and TRBJ1-2; 10 bases in the junction line up with TRBD1. The DNA reads as follows: TGCAGCGTAGAAGGGACAGGGGAAGGCTACACCTTC. It codes for CSVEGTGEGYTF.